The 15 T cell receptor beta chains below were found in one sample sequenced in a study of identical twins. TCRdb independently ran MiXCR on the 5' RACE reads; one entry per CDR3 protein. This sample carries some 440,000 distinct CDR3 sequences, 20% to 25% of them seen once, and the ten largest clones take 2.9%. This same sample was also taken into another study, of T cells expressing NK-cell markers.

The material sequenced was CD4+ T cells sorted from blood. These receptor sequences come from a young woman in good health.

The chain carries TRBV29-1 and TRBJ1-5, with a weak D call TRBD1 (6 bases). This CDR3 region has 13 residues. The V gene's germline CDR1 is SQVTM and CDR2 ANQGSEA. Trimming stripped 7 bases from V and 0 bases from J, with 10 bases between. Written as DNA, the CDR3 is TGCAGCGCCGGGGGCAGTAGCAATCAGCCCCAGCATTTT. It translates to CSAGGSSNQPQHF.

In its sample, this clonotype was seen many times. The rearrangement uses TRBV7-9 and TRBJ1-1, with a weak D call TRBD1 (6 bases). The V and J ends lost 6 bases and 1 base respectively, with 15 bases between them. The length of the CDR3 is 15 residues. Germline values: CDR1 SEHNR, CDR2 FQNEAQ (reference sequence). The CDR3: CASSPTTQGNTEAFF. The CDR3, as DNA: TGTGCCAGCAGTCCAACAACACAGGGGAACACTGAAGCTTTCTTT. Variable domain in full (rest from reference TRBV7-9 and TRBJ1-1): DTGVSQNPRHKITKRGQNVTFRCDPISEHNRLYWYRQTLGQGPEFLTYFQNEAQLEKSRLLSDRFSAERPKGSFSTLEIQRTEQGDSAMYLCASSPTTQGNTEAFFGQGTRLTVV.

The gene calls are TRBV10-3 and TRBJ2-5; D unclear. Trimming left V 0 bases short and J 2 bases short, with 7 bases between. CDR3 length: 14 residues. Germline CDR1 is ENHRY and CDR2 is SYGVKD. CDR3 loop: CAISESIQQETQYF. The CDR3 nucleotides are TGTGCCATCAGTGAGTCGATCCAGCAAGAGACCCAGTACTTC.

This clonotype showed up just a few times. This chain uses TRBV29-1 with TRBJ2-7; 12 bases line up with TRBD2. In germline, CDR1 is SQVTM, CDR2 ANQGSEA. V dropped 1 base and J dropped 2; count of bases not matched to a gene: 3. This CDR3 region has 15 residues. CDR3 residues: CSVEARTSGAYEQYF. The CDR3 coding sequence is TGCAGCGTTGAAGCCCGGACTAGCGGGGCCTACGAGCAGTACTTC.

Many counts were recorded for this clonotype. This chain links TRBV29-1 with TRBJ1-1; perhaps TRBD1 as D (5 bases). Trimming took 4 bases from V and 0 from J, leaving 15 bases between them. Germline CDR1 is SQVTM and CDR2 is ANQGSEA. The CDR3 contains 15 residues. CDR3 in DNA: TGCAGCGTTGGATCAGGTTGGGGGATGAACACTGAAGCTTTCTTT. Amino acids: CSVGSGWGMNTEAFF.

The genes are TRBV20-1 and TRBJ2-7; a weak D match, TRBD1 (6 bases). The CDR3 sequence is 12 residues long. V dropped 6 bases and J dropped 5 bases, with 14 bases sitting between them. CDR1 is DFQATT and CDR2 is SNEGSKA in the germline V gene (reference sequence). DNA for the CDR3: TGCAGTGCCCAATTACAGGGAAACGAGCAGTACTTC. Its protein product is CSAQLQGNEQYF.

Many counts were recorded for this clonotype. The rearrangement uses TRBV11-1 and TRBJ2-1; tentative D call: TRBD2 (6 bases). This CDR3 is built from 14 residues. CDR1 is SGHAT and CDR2 is FQDESV in the germline V gene (reference sequence). V lost 5 bases and J 7 bases, leaving 15 bases between the germline ends. The CDR3 sequence is CASSRRDFGNEQFF. CDR3 in DNA: TGTGCCAGCAGCCGAAGGGACTTCGGAAATGAGCAGTTCTTC.

This clonotype was counted between two and nine times. The V gene is TRBV2, the J gene TRBJ1-1, with a weak D call TRBD1 (6 bases). The CDR3 extends over 15 amino acids. V lost 7 bases, J lost 4 bases, and 19 bases lay in between. The germline V gene encodes CDR1 SNHLY and CDR2 FYNNEI. The CDR3 DNA follows: TGTGCCAGCACCACTGGGGCAGGGGCGGTCACTGAAGCTTTCTTT. Translated: CASTTGAGAVTEAFF.

The chain couples TRBV4-2 to TRBJ2-7; 11 positions match TRBD2. The CDR3 runs to 17 residues. Germline assignment: CDR1 LGHNA and CDR2 YNFKEQ. V trimming: 1 base; J trimming: 7 bases; junction bases outside the gene matches: 12. CDR3 DNA sequence: TGTGCCAGCAGCCAAGCCCCGGTAGCGGGGGGGCAGGGAGAGCAGTACTTC. As protein: CASSQAPVAGGQGEQYF.

This chain connects TRBV20-1 to TRBJ2-1; D might be TRBD1 (7 bases). CDR1 and CDR2 (germline): DFQATT, SNEGSKA (reference sequence). V was shortened by 4 bases and J by 6 bases, with 16 bases between the two germline ends. The length of the CDR3 is 14 residues. The CDR3 spells CSAIVTGTFNEQFF. The CDR3 nucleotides are TGCAGTGCTATCGTGACAGGGACTTTCAATGAGCAGTTCTTC.

There are a few counts of this clonotype. V is TRBV7-3 and J is TRBJ2-1, with D perhaps TRBD1 or TRBD2 (5 bases each). Trimming cost V 4 bases and J 5 bases, with 15 bases left between them. The CDR3 is 15 amino acids. CDR1 and CDR2 (germline): SGHTA, FQGTGA. The CDR3 sequence: CASSSPGTGHNEQFF. In nucleotides, the CDR3 is TGTGCCAGCAGCTCGCCCGGGACGGGGCACAATGAGCAGTTCTTC. Full variable domain (rest looked up from reference TRBV7-3 and TRBJ2-1): GAGVSQTPSNKVTEKGKYVELRCDPISGHTALYWYRQSLGQGPEFLIYFQGTGAADDSGLPNDRFFAVRPEGSVSTLKIQRTERGDSAVYLCASSSPGTGHNEQFFGPGTRLTVL.

This clonotype was recorded a few times. The chain couples TRBV19 to TRBJ2-7; tentative D call: TRBD1 (6 bases). The CDR3 sequence is 15 residues long. V gave up 2 bases and J gave up 2 bases, with 13 bases separating them. Germline V gives CDR1 LNHDA, CDR2 SQIVND (reference sequence). Here the CDR3 reads CASSIIGQPTYEQYF. The CDR3 DNA reads as TGTGCCAGTAGTATAATCGGACAGCCTACCTACGAGCAGTACTTC. Based on the CDR3 plus reference TRBV19 and TRBJ2-7, the full variable domain is DGGITQSPKYLFRKEGQNVTLSCEQNLNHDAMYWYRQDPGQGLRLIYYSQIVNDFQKGDIAEGYSVSREKKESFPLTVTSAQKNPTAFYLCASSIIGQPTYEQYFGPGTRLTVT.

There are a few counts of this clonotype. The chain employs TRBV9 and TRBJ2-3, with D tentatively TRBD1 or TRBD2 (5 bases each). Per the germline V gene, CDR1 is SGDLS and CDR2 is YYNGEE. Between the trimmed V and J ends, which lost 2 bases and 3 bases, there was a span of 16 bases. This CDR3 is 16 amino acids long. The CDR3 nucleotides are TGTGCCAGCAGCGTTGCTTCGGGACGGATAACAGATACGCAGTATTTT. It is translated as CASSVASGRITDTQYF. Full variable domain (rest looked up from reference TRBV9 and TRBJ2-3): DSGVTQTPKHLITATGQRVTLRCSPRSGDLSVYWYQQSLDQGLQFLIQYYNGEERAKGNILERFSAQQFPDLHSELNLSSLELGDSALYFCASSVASGRITDTQYFGPGTRLTVL.

The rearrangement joins TRBV5-6 to TRBJ2-5; D gene uncertain. The length of the CDR3 is 13 residues. The germline V gene has CDR1 SGHDT and CDR2 YYEEEE. V was shortened by 4 bases and J by 7 bases, with 14 bases between the two germline ends. CDR3 in DNA: TGTGCCAGCAGCCCGGCGCGTCCCGGGACCCAGTACTTC. Protein product: CASSPARPGTQYF.

The chain has TRBV20-1 and TRBJ2-3; 10 nucleotides match TRBD2. The CDR3 length is 17 residues. J was trimmed by 0 bases and V by 5 bases; bases with no gene match: 11. Germline CDR1 is DFQATT and CDR2 is SNEGSKA (reference sequence). The CDR3: CSAPRGLAASSTDTQYF. Written as DNA, the CDR3 is TGCAGTGCTCCTCGCGGACTAGCGGCATCTAGCACAGATACGCAGTATTTT.